This T cell receptor beta chain originates from a study of beta chain features in type 1 diabetes. Study-wide context: In age, gender and cell yields, patients were similar to healthy donors. The study examined 90 million to 130 million sorted cells across all samples.

Findings and caveats of the study: Relative to healthy donors, patients appeared to have naive, central memory and Treg TCRB repertoires that were more similar. Shorter TCRB CDR3s, moderately but significantly so, were found in Type 1 diabetes patients in all four CD4+ subsets.

With regard to this clone: The antigen is undetermined.

As every portion of the isolated RNA was reverse transcribed, the sequencing read expressed TCRB transcripts. Sequenced naive, central memory and regulatory T cell samples produced an average of around 3.8 million reads. Clones were read by immunoSEQ multiplex PCR, and TCRdb kept only the in-frame ones, dropping some. In the table there are about 340,000 clones, about 13% of which are singletons. Sequencing was performed on naive CD4+ T cells from blood. The clonotype originates from a woman between 18 and 29 years old with type 1 diabetes.

The CDR3 region has the DNA TGTGCCAGCTCAGTCCGGGACAGCCCCTCCTACGAGCAGTACTTC. Encoded protein: CASSVRDSPSYEQYF. The chain carries TRBV18 and TRBJ2-7; TRBD1 matches 7 bases. The length of the CDR3 is 15 residues. The germline V gene has CDR1 KGHSH and CDR2 LQKENI. Trimming at V came to 5 bases and at J to 0 bases, leaving 7 bases not matched to a gene. The full variable domain, rest sourced from reference TRBV18 and TRBJ2-7, is NAGVMQNPRHLVRRRGQEARLRCSPMKGHSHVYWYRQLPEEGLKFMVYLQKENIIDESGMPKERFSAEFPKEGPSILRIQQVVRGDSAAYFCASSVRDSPSYEQYFGPGTRLTVT.